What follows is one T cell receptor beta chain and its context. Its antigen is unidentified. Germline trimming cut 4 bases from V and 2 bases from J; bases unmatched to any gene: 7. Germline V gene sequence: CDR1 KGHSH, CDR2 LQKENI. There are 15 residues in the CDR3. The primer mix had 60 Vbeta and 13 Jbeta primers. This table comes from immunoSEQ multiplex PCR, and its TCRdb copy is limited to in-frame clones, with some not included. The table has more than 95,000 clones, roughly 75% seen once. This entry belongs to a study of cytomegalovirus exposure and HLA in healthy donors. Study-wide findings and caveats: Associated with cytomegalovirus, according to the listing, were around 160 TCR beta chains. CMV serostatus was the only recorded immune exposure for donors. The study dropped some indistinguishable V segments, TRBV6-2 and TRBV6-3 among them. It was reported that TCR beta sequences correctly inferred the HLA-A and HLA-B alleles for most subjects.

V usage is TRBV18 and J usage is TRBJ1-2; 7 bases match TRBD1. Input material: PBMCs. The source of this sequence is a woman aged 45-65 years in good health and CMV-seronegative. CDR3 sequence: CASSRNRGVNYGYTF. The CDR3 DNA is TGTGCCAGCTCACGGAACAGGGGAGTAAACTATGGCTACACCTTC.